The clone carrying this T cell receptor (beta chain) was counted a few times. Its antigen is not identified. The length of the CDR3 is 14 residues. CDR1 DFQATT and CDR2 SNEGSKA come from the germline V gene (reference sequence). J was trimmed by 2 bases and V by 6 bases; bases with no gene match: 6. TCRdb re-called the 5' RACE reads with MiXCR, one entry per CDR3 protein. Of about 350,000 distinct CDR3 sequences in the sample, around 13% were seen once. This sample is drawn from a study of T cells after yellow fever vaccination. Study-wide results and limits: There was a small share of clonotypes that showed up in both the CD4 and CD8 compartments. Contamination by abundant bulk-population clonotypes could be present in FACS-sorted repertoires.

The sequences come from CD4+ T cells sorted from PBMCs, collected 15 days after the yellow fever booster vaccination. The chain is built from TRBV20-1 and TRBJ2-7, with 11 positions matching TRBD1. This receptor was identified in a man aged 18 to 30 who received the YFV17D yellow fever vaccine. The CDR3 is CSAGGDRGTYEQYF. Here the CDR3 DNA reads TGCAGTGCGGGCGGGGACAGGGGGACCTACGAGCAGTACTTC.